The rows below give T cell receptor beta chains drawn from one sample of a study of blood T cells in healthy people across ages. In TCRdb, the 5' RACE reads were re-called with MiXCR into one record per CDR3 protein. The table has around 990,000 distinct CDR3 sequences, under 30% seen once. The sample was also reused in another study, on T cells of mothers and their children.

Sequenced input: blood. These receptors were taken from a girl aged 2-10 years in good health. The CDR3 runs from the conserved cysteine through the conserved F or W. A D gene is named only where the DNA matches it firmly. Clone size is given for some rows only: seen once, a few or many times, or a class if the clone is expanded.

>TRBJ2-7|.|.|TRBV7-8
TGTGCCAGCAGCTTACGCCCTGACGGGGGAGTTAGGACCTACGAGCAGTACTTC
CASSLRPDGGVRTYEQYF
>TRBJ1-2|.|.|TRBV12-3/TRBV12-4
TGTGCCAGCAGTTTCCCACAGTGGAGCTATGGCTACACCTTC
CASSFPQWSYGYTF
>TRBJ2-1|TRBD2|few|TRBV29-1
TGCAGCGTTGGGGCCCGACTAGCGAGTAATGAGCAGTTCTTC
CSVGARLASNEQFF
>TRBJ2-7|.|few|TRBV20-1
TGCAGTGCTAGGGGAAAGGCCGGCTACGAGCAGTACTTC
CSARGKAGYEQYF
>TRBJ1-6|TRBD1|.|TRBV20-1
TGCAGTGCTAGAGACCCCGGACAGGATAATTCACCCCTCCACTTT
CSARDPGQDNSPLHF
>TRBJ1-1|.|.|TRBV5-1
TGCGCCAGCAGCCCTACAGAGACCCAGAACACTGAAGCTTTCTTT
CASSPTETQNTEAFF
>TRBJ1-1|.|few|TRBV5-1
TGCGCCAGCAGCTTGTGGCGGGGGCACACTGAAGCTTTCTTT
CASSLWRGHTEAFF
>TRBJ2-4|.|.|TRBV2
TGTGCCAGCAGTGAAGCAACGGGGATAAACATTCAGTACTTC
CASSEATGINIQYF
>TRBJ2-3|.|few|TRBV3-1
TGTGCCAGCAGCCAAGGATCTGCAGATACGCAGTATTTT
CASSQGSADTQYF
>TRBJ2-5|.|many|TRBV6-5
TGTGCCAGCAGTTACGGCTTAAACCGTCGGGAGACCCAGTACTTC
CASSYGLNRRETQYF
>TRBJ1-1|.|.|TRBV24-1
TGTGCCACCAGTGATTCCCGGGGAGAAGCTTTCTTT
CATSDSRGEAFF
>TRBJ1-1|.|few|TRBV29-1
TGCAGCGCTAAGGGGGGCACTGAAGCTTTCTTT
CSAKGGTEAFF
>TRBJ2-7|.|.|TRBV10-1
TGCGCCAGCAGGTTCGGAGGGGAATTGGACGAGCAGTACTTC
CASRFGGELDEQYF
>TRBJ2-1|.|.|TRBV29-1
TGCAGCGTCGAGGTGGGGAACATCGCGTATGAGCAGTTCTTC
CSVEVGNIAYEQFF
>TRBJ2-1|.|few|TRBV6-1
TGTGCCAGCAGCTATCACGGACAGGAGCAGTTCTTC
CASSYHGQEQFF
>TRBJ2-5|.|.|TRBV27
TGTGCCAGCAGTTTGACGACAGGGAGGGCCCAGTACTTC
CASSLTTGRAQYF
>TRBJ2-1|.|.|TRBV12-5
TGTGCTAGTGAAGGTTTGGCCGGTGGGCGGACTACCTACAATGAGCAGTTCTTC
CASEGLAGGRTTYNEQFF
>TRBJ2-7|.|few|TRBV20-1
TGCAGTGCCAGGGTGGACCTTTGGGGCGAGCAGTACTTC
CSARVDLWGEQYF
>TRBJ2-7|TRBD1|.|TRBV20-1
TGCAGTGCTGGGGGACAGGGTGGCTCCTACGAGCAGTACTTC
CSAGGQGGSYEQYF
>TRBJ2-1|TRBD2|.|TRBV5-1
TGCGCCAGCAGCCTAGAGACCGTTAGCGGGAATGAGCAGTTCTTC
CASSLETVSGNEQFF
>TRBJ2-1|.|.|TRBV6-1
TGTGCCAGCACCTCCTATGGGGAGACCGTAATCGATGAGCAGTTCTTC
CASTSYGETVIDEQFF
>TRBJ2-3|TRBD1|few|TRBV5-1
TGCGCCAGCAGCCCCGGACAGGGGTACGATACGCAGTATTTT
CASSPGQGYDTQYF
>TRBJ1-6|.|.|TRBV6-5
TGTGCCAGCAGCTACAGGGATTCACCCCTCCACTTT
CASSYRDSPLHF
>TRBJ2-1|TRBD1|few|TRBV5-1
TGCGCCAGCTCCGGACAGGGGGCGGACAATGAGCAGTTCTTC
CASSGQGADNEQFF
>TRBJ2-3|TRBD2|.|TRBV29-1
TGCAGCGTCGCCAAGCGGGAACGCACAGATACGCAGTATTTT
CSVAKRERTDTQYF
>TRBJ2-7|.|.|TRBV7-3
TGTGCCAGCAGCCCTGGCCTCCGCGGGACCGAGCAGTACTTC
CASSPGLRGTEQYF
>TRBJ2-3|TRBD1|.|TRBV24-1
TGTGCCACCAGCCAGGGGGCAGATACGCAGTACTTT
CATSQGADTQYF
>TRBJ2-3|.|.|TRBV7-2
TGTGCCAGCAGCTTAGCTTTCGTCCCAGGTACGCAGTATTTT
CASSLAFVPGTQYF
>TRBJ2-1|TRBD2|few|TRBV5-1
TGCGCCAGCAGCTTGGGGGTTTCTAGCGGGAATGAGCAGTTCTTC
CASSLGVSSGNEQFF
>TRBJ2-1|TRBD2|.|TRBV10-3
TGTGCCATCAGGCAACTAGCGGAAGGTAATGAGCAGTTCTTC
CAIRQLAEGNEQFF
>TRBJ2-5|TRBD2|few|TRBV7-3
TGTGCCAGCAGCCCTAGCGGGAGGGCGAGACAAGAGACCCAGTACTTC
CASSPSGRARQETQYF
>TRBJ2-1|.|.|TRBV5-1
TGCGCCAGCAGCTTGTTAGGCGACAGCCCAAGGAATGAGCAGTTCTTC
CASSLLGDSPRNEQFF
>TRBJ2-5|.|.|TRBV9
TGTGCCAGCAGCCGACTAGGGCGGGAGACCCAGTACTTC
CASSRLGRETQYF
>TRBJ1-2|.|many|TRBV6-5
TGTGCCAGCAGTACAGGATATGGCTACACCTTC
CASSTGYGYTF
>TRBJ1-2|.|.|TRBV9
TGTGCCAGCAGCGTAGTAGGCGATGGGGTTTATGGCTACACCTTC
CASSVVGDGVYGYTF
>TRBJ1-2|.|.|TRBV29-1
TGCAGCGGCTACCTTCAGGGAGGTTATGGCTACACCTTC
CSGYLQGGYGYTF
>TRBJ2-5|TRBD1|many|TRBV5-1
TGTGCCAGCAGCTCGGGACAGAGGGGAGAGACCCAGTACTTC
CASSSGQRGETQYF
>TRBJ2-1|.|few|TRBV7-8
TGTGCCAGCAGCTTAGGGAGGGGGAGCTCCTACAATGAGCAGTTCTTC
CASSLGRGSSYNEQFF
>TRBJ2-5|.|few|TRBV5-1
TGCGCCAGCAGCTTGGAAGGGATCCCTCAAGAGACCCAGTACTTC
CASSLEGIPQETQYF